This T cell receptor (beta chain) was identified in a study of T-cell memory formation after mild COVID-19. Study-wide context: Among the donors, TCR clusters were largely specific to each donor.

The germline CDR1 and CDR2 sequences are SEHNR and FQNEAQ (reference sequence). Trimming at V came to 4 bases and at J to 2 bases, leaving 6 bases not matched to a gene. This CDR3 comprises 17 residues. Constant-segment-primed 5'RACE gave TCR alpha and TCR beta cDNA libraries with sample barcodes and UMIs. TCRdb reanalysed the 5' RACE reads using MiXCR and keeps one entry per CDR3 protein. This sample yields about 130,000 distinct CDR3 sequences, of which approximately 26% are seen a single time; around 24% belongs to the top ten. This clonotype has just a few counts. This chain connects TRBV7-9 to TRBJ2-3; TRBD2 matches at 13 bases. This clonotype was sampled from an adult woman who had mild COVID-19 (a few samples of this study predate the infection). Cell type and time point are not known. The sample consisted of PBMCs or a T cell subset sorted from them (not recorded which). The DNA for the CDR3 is TGTGCCAGCAGCTCGCCGACTAGCGGGAGGTCCACAGATACGCAGTATTTT. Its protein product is CASSSPTSGRSTDTQYF.